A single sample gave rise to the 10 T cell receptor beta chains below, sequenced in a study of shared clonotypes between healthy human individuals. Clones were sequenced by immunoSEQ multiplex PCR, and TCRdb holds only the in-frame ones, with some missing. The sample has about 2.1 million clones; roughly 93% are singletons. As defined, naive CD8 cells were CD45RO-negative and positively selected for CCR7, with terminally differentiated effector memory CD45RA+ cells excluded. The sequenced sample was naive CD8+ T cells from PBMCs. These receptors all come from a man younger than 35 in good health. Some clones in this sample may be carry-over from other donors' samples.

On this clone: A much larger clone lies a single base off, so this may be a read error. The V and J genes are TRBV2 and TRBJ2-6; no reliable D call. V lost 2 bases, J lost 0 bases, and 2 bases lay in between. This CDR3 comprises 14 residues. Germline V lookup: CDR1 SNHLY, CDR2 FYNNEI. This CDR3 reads CASSESSGANVLTF. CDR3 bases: TGTGCCAGCAGTGAAAGCTCTGGGGCCAACGTCCTGACTTTC.

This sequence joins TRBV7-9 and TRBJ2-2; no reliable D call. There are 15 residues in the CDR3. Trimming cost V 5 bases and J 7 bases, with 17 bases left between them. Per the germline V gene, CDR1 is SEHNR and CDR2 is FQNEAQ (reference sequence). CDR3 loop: CASSPHEPGGGELFF. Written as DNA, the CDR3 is TGTGCCAGCAGCCCCCACGAACCCGGCGGCGGGGAGCTGTTTTTT.

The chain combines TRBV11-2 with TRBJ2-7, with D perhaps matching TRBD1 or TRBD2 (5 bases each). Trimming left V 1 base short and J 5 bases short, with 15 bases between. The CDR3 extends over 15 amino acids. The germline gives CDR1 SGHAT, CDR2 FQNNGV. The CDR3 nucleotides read TGTGCCAGCAGCTTAGTCTTGGGGACGAGCCACGAGCAGTACTTC. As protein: CASSLVLGTSHEQYF.

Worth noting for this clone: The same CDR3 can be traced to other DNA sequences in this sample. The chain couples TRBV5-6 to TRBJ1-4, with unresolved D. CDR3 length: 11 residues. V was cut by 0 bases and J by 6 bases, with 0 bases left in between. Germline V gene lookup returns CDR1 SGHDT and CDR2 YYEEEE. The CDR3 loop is CASSLDEKLFF. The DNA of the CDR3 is TGTGCCAGCAGCTTGGATGAAAAACTGTTTTTT.

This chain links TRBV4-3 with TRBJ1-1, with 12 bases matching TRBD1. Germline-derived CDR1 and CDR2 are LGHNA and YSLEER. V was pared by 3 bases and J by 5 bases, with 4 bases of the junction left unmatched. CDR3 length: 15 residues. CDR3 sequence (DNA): TGCGCCAGCAGCCAGGGACAGGGGGCCGTAACTGAAGCTTTCTTT. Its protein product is CASSQGQGAVTEAFF.

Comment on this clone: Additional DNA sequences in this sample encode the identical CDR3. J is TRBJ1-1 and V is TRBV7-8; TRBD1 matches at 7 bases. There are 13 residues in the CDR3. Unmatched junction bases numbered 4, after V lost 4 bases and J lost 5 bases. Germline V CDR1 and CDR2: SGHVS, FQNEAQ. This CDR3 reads CASSSGGKTEAFF. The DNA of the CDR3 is TGTGCCAGCAGCTCAGGGGGGAAGACTGAAGCTTTCTTT.

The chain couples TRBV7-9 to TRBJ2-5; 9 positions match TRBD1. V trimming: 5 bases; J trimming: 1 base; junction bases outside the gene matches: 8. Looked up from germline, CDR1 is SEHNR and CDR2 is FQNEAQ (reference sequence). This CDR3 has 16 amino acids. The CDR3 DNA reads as TGTGCCAGCAGCCTGGGGGACAGGGTTATCCAAGAGACCCAGTACTTC. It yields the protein CASSLGDRVIQETQYF.

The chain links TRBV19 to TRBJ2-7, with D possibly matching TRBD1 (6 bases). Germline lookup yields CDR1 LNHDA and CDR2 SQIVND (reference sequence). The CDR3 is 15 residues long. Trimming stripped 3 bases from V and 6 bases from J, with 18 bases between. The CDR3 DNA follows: TGTGCCAGTAGTATCTCCAGGGGCATATTAAGCGAGCAGTACTTC. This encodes CASSISRGILSEQYF.

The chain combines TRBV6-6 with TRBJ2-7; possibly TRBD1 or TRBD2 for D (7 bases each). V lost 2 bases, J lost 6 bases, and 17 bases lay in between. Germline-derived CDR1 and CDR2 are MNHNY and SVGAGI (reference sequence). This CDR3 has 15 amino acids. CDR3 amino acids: CASSYGAGQTSEQYF. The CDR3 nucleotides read TGTGCCAGCAGTTACGGAGCGGGACAGACATCCGAGCAGTACTTC.

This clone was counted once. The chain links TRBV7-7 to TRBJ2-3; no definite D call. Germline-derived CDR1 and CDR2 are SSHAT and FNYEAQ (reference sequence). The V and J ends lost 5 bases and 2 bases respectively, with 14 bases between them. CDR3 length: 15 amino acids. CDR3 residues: CASSPVVGPTDTQYF. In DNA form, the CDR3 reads TGTGCCAGCAGCCCAGTGGTTGGACCCACAGATACGCAGTATTTT.